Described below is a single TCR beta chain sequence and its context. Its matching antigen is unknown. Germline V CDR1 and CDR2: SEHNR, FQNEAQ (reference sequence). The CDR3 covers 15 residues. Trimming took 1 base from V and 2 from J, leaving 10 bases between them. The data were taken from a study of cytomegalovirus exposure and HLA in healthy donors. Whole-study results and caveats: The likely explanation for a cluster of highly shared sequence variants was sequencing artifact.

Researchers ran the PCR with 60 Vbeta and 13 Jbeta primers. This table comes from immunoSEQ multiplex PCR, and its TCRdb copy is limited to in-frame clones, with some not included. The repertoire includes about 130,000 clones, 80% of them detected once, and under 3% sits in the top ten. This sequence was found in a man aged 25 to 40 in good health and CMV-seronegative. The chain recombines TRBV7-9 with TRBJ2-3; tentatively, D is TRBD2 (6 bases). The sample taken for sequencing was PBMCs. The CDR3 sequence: CASSLGAGPTDTQYF. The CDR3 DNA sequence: TGTGCCAGCAGCTTAGGGGCGGGGCCCACAGATACGCAGTATTTT.